The clone carrying this T cell receptor (beta chain) was detected many times. The antigen is not known. Time point given: technical triplicate 3. Libraries used 2 million unsorted PBMCs kept frozen in RNAlater. Template-switch 5'RACE cDNA synthesis added a 10-nucleotide unique molecular identifier. MiXCR was run by TCRdb on the 5' RACE reads, yielding one entry per CDR3 protein. This table holds about 44,000 distinct CDR3 sequences, about 22% found once. These data come from a study of neurological immune-mediated disorders. Findings and caveats of the study: None of the CDR3 amino acid sequences of expanded clones were shared across subjects, and this suggested private repertoires in all groups.

CDR1 and CDR2 (germline): SNHLY, FYNNEI. The CDR3 has 15 amino acids. The junction had 7 bases not matched to a gene; V was cut back by 3 bases and J by 6 bases. This chain joins TRBV2 and TRBJ2-2, with 7 bases matching TRBD2. The TCR sequence derives from a man between 60 and 75 years old with HTLV-1-associated myelopathy (HAM/TSP). Sequencing input: PBMCs. CDR3 region: CASSDDAGESGELFF. The CDR3 bases are TGTGCCAGCAGTGATGACGCGGGAGAATCCGGGGAGCTGTTTTTT. The full variable domain, completed using reference TRBV2 and TRBJ2-2, is EPEVTQTPSHQVTQMGQEVILRCVPISNHLYFYWYRQILGQKVEFLVSFYNNEISEKSEIFDDQFSVERPDGSNFTLKIRSTKLEDSAMYFCASSDDAGESGELFFGEGSRLTVL.